The 32 T cell receptor beta chains presented below share a single source sample, sequenced in a study of identical twins. TCRdb re-derived calls from the 5' RACE reads in MiXCR, one entry per CDR3 protein. The profile shows around 690,000 distinct CDR3 sequences, approximately 22% of them singletons. The sample was also reused in another study, on T cells expressing NK-cell markers.

Sequenced: PBMCs. The receptors shown here come from a woman in her late teens or twenties in good health.

This clonotype was counted a few times. The germline gene is not matched at one end of the junction; a read error may be the cause. CDR3 nucleotides: TGTGCCAGCAGCTTAGTAAGCGGGCCTGCGAACTTC. This codes for CASSLVSGPANF. The J gene is TRBJ2-1, the V gene TRBV7-9; maybe TRBD2 (6 bases). The germline CDR1 and CDR2 sequences are SEHNR and FQNEAQ (reference sequence). The length of the CDR3 is 12 residues.

This clonotype was seen a handful of times. CDR3 residues: CASWQGATNEKLFF. In DNA form, the CDR3 reads TGTGCCAGCTGGCAGGGTGCAACTAATGAAAAACTGTTTTTT. The rearrangement joins TRBV12-3 or TRBV12-4 to TRBJ1-4; the D gene is possibly TRBD1 (5 bases). The V end lost 8 bases, the J end lost 0 bases, and 10 bases lay between the germline ends. This CDR3 is 14 amino acids long.

The rearrangement uses TRBV4-2 and TRBJ2-5; TRBD2 agrees at 7 bases. V trimming: 0 bases; J trimming: 1 base; junction bases outside the gene matches: 8. From germline, CDR1 is LGHNA and CDR2 YNFKEQ. This CDR3 comprises 17 residues. The DNA of the CDR3 is TGTGCCAGCAGCCAAGATGGGGGGGGGGTCCGCCAAGAGACCCAGTACTTC. Its protein is CASSQDGGGVRQETQYF.

This clonotype turned up a few times. The chain links TRBV5-1 to TRBJ2-4; D is possibly TRBD1 (6 bases). Germline CDR1 and CDR2: SGHRS and YFSETQ. The CDR3 extends over 16 amino acids. V lost 4 bases and J lost 8, with 22 bases in between. Here the CDR3 DNA reads TGCGCCAGCAGCCCAGAACCACAGGGTCGAGTAGACATTCAGTACTTC. Protein: CASSPEPQGRVDIQYF.

This chain links TRBV10-3 with TRBJ2-1; either TRBD1 or TRBD2 may supply D (6 bases each). There are 13 residues in the CDR3. Germline CDR1 and CDR2: ENHRY and SYGVKD. The V end was cut by 7 bases, the J end by 6 bases, with 13 bases between. CDR3 DNA sequence: TGTGCCATCAAGCCGGGGGCAGGCAATGAGCAGTTCTTC. Its translation is CAIKPGAGNEQFF.

A few counts support this clonotype. The gene calls are TRBV11-2 and TRBJ2-2; 14 nucleotides align to TRBD2. Germline V gene data show CDR1 as SGHAT and CDR2 as FQNNGV. The trim removed 3 bases at V and 7 bases at J, leaving 10 bases unmatched. The CDR3 is 18 amino acids. The CDR3 protein is CASSLGAGLAGVNGELFF. The CDR3 bases are TGTGCCAGCAGCTTGGGGGCGGGACTAGCGGGAGTGAACGGGGAGCTGTTTTTT.

At least ten counts were recorded for this clonotype. The rearrangement joins TRBV5-1 to TRBJ2-1, with D possibly called TRBD1 or TRBD2 (6 bases each). Trimming took off 0 bases at V and 6 bases at J, with 10 bases between the two ends. Germline CDR1 is SGHRS and CDR2 is YFSETQ. The CDR3 runs 14 residues. CDR3 sequence reads: CASSLAGAPNEQFF. The CDR3 DNA follows: TGCGCCAGCAGCTTGGCGGGGGCTCCCAATGAGCAGTTCTTC.

The table lists this clonotype with a few counts. This chain joins TRBV7-9 and TRBJ2-5; 9 bases are shared with TRBD2. The CDR3 loop spans 15 amino acids. J lost 5 bases, V lost 6 bases, and 10 bases had no gene match. CDR1 and CDR2 from the germline V gene are SEHNR and FQNEAQ (reference sequence). The CDR3 DNA is TGTGCCAGCAGTCCCCTGGGTAGCGGGGGTGAGACCCAGTACTTC. Residues: CASSPLGSGGETQYF.

This rearrangement joins TRBV10-3 to TRBJ2-1; D might be TRBD1 (6 bases). The CDR3 runs to 11 residues. The V gene's germline CDR1 is ENHRY and CDR2 SYGVKD. Trimming shortened V by 5 bases and J by 10 bases, and 9 bases separated the two germline ends. The CDR3 DNA reads TGTGCCATCAGTACCGGACAGGAGCAGTTCTTC. Its translation: CAISTGQEQFF.

The genes are TRBV7-8 and TRBJ2-1; the D is unclear. The V end was cut by 4 bases, the J end by 8 bases, with 9 bases between. Per the germline V gene, CDR1 is SGHVS and CDR2 is FQNEAQ. The CDR3 is made up of 12 amino acids. CDR3 sequence: CASSSLGDEQFF. CDR3 coding DNA: TGTGCCAGCAGCTCCCTAGGCGATGAGCAGTTCTTC.

The chain links TRBV4-3 to TRBJ2-7; D may be TRBD2 (6 bases). Per germline, CDR1 LGHNA and CDR2 YSLEER. Trimming pared 1 base from V and 3 bases from J, leaving 13 bases between. The CDR3 sequence is 15 residues long. As DNA, the CDR3 is TGCGCCAGCAGCCAAGGGGATAGCGGACTCTACGAGCAGTACTTC. This gives the protein CASSQGDSGLYEQYF.

The chain uses TRBV20-1 and TRBJ2-2; 7 nucleotides agree with TRBD1. Germline lookup yields CDR1 DFQATT and CDR2 SNEGSKA (reference sequence). With V trimmed by 1 base and J by 4 bases, 12 bases remained unmatched. There are 17 residues in the CDR3. The CDR3 sequence is CSARVLGGGQRTGELFF. The DNA of the CDR3 is TGCAGTGCTAGAGTATTAGGTGGGGGACAGCGCACCGGGGAGCTGTTTTTT.

This chain connects TRBV29-1 to TRBJ1-5; D remains ambiguous. Trimming took off 4 bases at V and 6 bases at J, with 7 bases between the two ends. The CDR3 extends over 11 amino acids. Germline CDR1 SQVTM, CDR2 ANQGSEA. CDR3 protein: CSVGWGQPQHF. The DNA of the CDR3 is TGCAGCGTTGGTTGGGGTCAGCCCCAGCATTTT.

This clonotype was recorded at least ten times. This chain joins TRBV20-1 and TRBJ2-7, with D possibly TRBD2 on 6 matching bases. In germline, CDR1 is DFQATT, CDR2 SNEGSKA (reference sequence). Deletions cut 0 bases from V and 2 bases from J, with 11 bases between. The CDR3 covers 14 residues. The CDR3 DNA reads as TGCAGTGCTAGAGAAGGGAGGAGGACCTACGAGCAGTACTTC. This sequence encodes CSAREGRRTYEQYF.

This clonotype was observed a few times. The V call is TRBV5-6, the J call TRBJ1-1, with D unclear. The V end lost 0 bases, the J end lost 6 bases, and 15 bases lay between the germline ends. The germline V gene encodes CDR1 SGHDT and CDR2 YYEEEE. The CDR3 length is 15 residues. The CDR3 region has the DNA TGTGCCAGCAGCTTGGAAGCCAGGCTTTTCGCTGAAGCTTTCTTT. It yields the protein CASSLEARLFAEAFF. The whole variable domain, remainder taken from reference TRBV5-6 and TRBJ1-1, is DAGVTQSPTHLIKTRGQQVTLRCSPKSGHDTVSWYQQALGQGPQFIFQYYEEEERQRGNFPDRFSGHQFPNYSSELNVNALLLGDSALYLCASSLEARLFAEAFFGQGTRLTVV.

This clonotype was detected ten times or more. The genes are TRBV5-6 and TRBJ2-7; D unclear. The CDR3 runs to 14 residues. The V gene lost 3 bases and the J gene lost 3 bases, with 13 bases spanning the gap. Per the germline V gene, CDR1 is SGHDT and CDR2 is YYEEEE. The CDR3: CASSSLLKNYEQYF. CDR3 DNA sequence: TGTGCCAGCAGCTCCCTGCTGAAGAACTACGAGCAGTACTTC.

This rearrangement joins TRBV29-1 to TRBJ2-7; maybe TRBD2 (6 bases). CDR1 is SQVTM, CDR2 ANQGSEA, per germline. Deletions cut 4 bases from V and 1 base from J, with 14 bases between. The CDR3 consists of 14 residues. The CDR3 region has the DNA TGCAGCGTTGCTTTTGGTGGGGGGTCCTACGAGCAGTACTTC. This encodes CSVAFGGGSYEQYF.

This clonotype has more than one count but fewer than ten. The chain uses TRBV6-2 or TRBV6-3 and TRBJ2-1, with a possible D match to TRBD2 (6 bases). The V gene lost 8 bases and the J gene lost 2 bases, with 16 bases spanning the gap. This CDR3 contains 15 residues. Germline V gene sequence: CDR1 MNHEY, CDR2 SVGEGT. The CDR3 nucleotides are TGTGCCAGCGTACAGGCGGGATCCACCTACAATGAGCAGTTCTTC. It yields the protein CASVQAGSTYNEQFF.

This clonotype occurred many times. The V gene is TRBV6-1, the J gene TRBJ2-5; 10 bases fit TRBD1. Germline values: CDR1 MNHNS, CDR2 SASEGT. V gave up 5 bases and J gave up 6 bases; unmatched junction bases: 15. The CDR3 is made up of 17 amino acids. CDR3 DNA sequence: TGTGCCAGCAGTCGACCGGGACAGGGGAGCTCGATACAGACCCAGTACTTC. Translation: CASSRPGQGSSIQTQYF.

The chain recombines TRBV5-1 with TRBJ2-6, with D uncertain. Trimming pared 5 bases from V and 0 bases from J, leaving 6 bases between. The CDR3 is 14 amino acids. Germline CDR1 is SGHRS and CDR2 is YFSETQ. CDR3 protein: CASRDVSGANVLTF. CDR3 nucleotide sequence: TGCGCCAGCAGAGACGTCTCTGGGGCCAACGTCCTGACTTTC.

This clonotype has a handful of counts. The chain couples TRBV11-2 to TRBJ2-4; TRBD1 agrees at 11 bases. This CDR3 comprises 16 residues. V lost 6 bases to trimming and J lost 3 bases; unmatched junction nucleotides: 7. Germline CDR1 and CDR2: SGHAT and FQNNGV. The CDR3 spells CASSRTGGRGKNIQYF. The CDR3 DNA is TGTGCCAGCAGTCGGACAGGGGGCCGGGGCAAAAACATTCAGTACTTC. Using reference TRBV11-2 and TRBJ2-4 for the parts outside the CDR3, the full variable domain is EAGVAQSPRYKIIEKRQSVAFWCNPISGHATLYWYQQILGQGPKLLIQFQNNGVVDDSQLPKDRFSAERLKGVDSTLKIQPAKLEDSAVYLCASSRTGGRGKNIQYFGAGTRLSVL.

V gene TRBV11-2 combines with J gene TRBJ2-1; D might be TRBD1 or TRBD2, each matching 6 bases. This CDR3 comprises 20 residues. From germline, CDR1 is SGHAT and CDR2 FQNNGV. Trimming cost V 4 bases and J 0 bases, with 25 bases left between them. The CDR3 spells CASSSTHSGDWRSSYNEQFF. CDR3 bases: TGTGCCAGCAGCTCGACCCACTCAGGGGACTGGCGGAGCTCCTACAATGAGCAGTTCTTC.

V gene TRBV6-5 combines with J gene TRBJ1-2; D gene uncertain. V lost 3 bases and J 3 bases, leaving 8 bases between the germline ends. The CDR3 is 13 residues long. Germline loops: CDR1 MNHEY, CDR2 SVGAGI. The CDR3 spells CASSYHPYYGYTF. The CDR3 nucleotides read TGTGCCAGCAGTTATCACCCGTACTATGGCTACACCTTC.

The genes are TRBV5-1 and TRBJ2-3; 7 positions agree with TRBD2. The CDR3 is 17 amino acids. From germline, CDR1 is SGHRS and CDR2 YFSETQ. Losses at the gene ends were 0 bases for V and 2 bases for J; bases not matched to a gene: 9. The DNA for the CDR3 is TGCGCCAGCAGCTTGGGTCCAGCGGGAAGCACCACAGATACGCAGTATTTT. Its translation: CASSLGPAGSTTDTQYF.

This clonotype was recorded a few times. V is TRBV6-1 and J is TRBJ2-5, with D tentatively TRBD2 (6 bases). Trimming took off 5 bases at V and 5 bases at J, with 15 bases between the two ends. This CDR3 region has 14 residues. In germline, CDR1 is MNHNS, CDR2 SASEGT. CDR3 amino acids: CASSPVSSVETQYF. The CDR3 DNA reads TGTGCCAGCAGTCCCGTCTCTAGCGTCGAGACCCAGTACTTC.

The table lists this clonotype with many counts. Here the CDR3 DNA reads TGCGCCAGCAGCCAAGAGGTGACTCCCCCATACCTTAGCTCCTACAATGAGCAGTTCTTC. This codes for CASSQEVTPPYLSSYNEQFF. The chain joins TRBV4-3 to TRBJ2-1; no definite D call. The CDR3 is 20 residues long. Germline V gene sequence: CDR1 LGHNA, CDR2 YSLEER. V was cut by 0 bases and J by 0 bases, with 21 bases left in between.

The CDR3 DNA follows: TGTGCCAGCAGAAAATACCGAGGCAGACTGAACACTGAAGCTTTCTTT. It encodes CASRKYRGRLNTEAFF. The V call is TRBV28, the J call TRBJ1-1; D gene uncertain. Germline CDR1 and CDR2: MDHEN and SYDVKM. This CDR3 has 16 residues. V lost 6 bases and J 0 bases, leaving 17 bases between the germline ends.

This clonotype was counted between two and nine times. In nucleotides, the CDR3 is TGTGCCAGCAGCTTGAGCGGGACAGGGGCATTTGAGTACACCTTC. Encoded protein: CASSLSGTGAFEYTF. This chain joins TRBV5-5 and TRBJ1-2; TRBD1 aligns across 10 bases. The V segment lost 1 base and the J segment 11 bases; nucleotides outside the gene matches: 11. The CDR3 runs to 15 residues. CDR1 and CDR2 (germline): SGHKS, YYEKEE (reference sequence).

This clonotype was found a few times. J is TRBJ2-2 and V is TRBV6-1; TRBD1 matches at 7 bases. Trimming cost V 4 bases and J 1 base; bases outside gene matches: 3. This CDR3 spans 15 amino acids. Germline CDR1 is MNHNS and CDR2 is SASEGT. CDR3 DNA: TGTGCCAGCAGTGGTAGGGACAGGAACACCGGGGAGCTGTTTTTT. Its protein is CASSGRDRNTGELFF.

V and J are TRBV5-6 and TRBJ2-5; D is perhaps TRBD1 or TRBD2 (5 bases each). The germline V and J ends were trimmed by 1 base and 3 bases, with 10 bases remaining between them. The length of the CDR3 is 14 residues. The germline gives CDR1 SGHDT, CDR2 YYEEEE. The CDR3 here is CASSLLQGEETQYF. In DNA, the CDR3 is TGTGCCAGCAGCTTGCTGCAGGGAGAAGAGACCCAGTACTTC.

V usage is TRBV7-2 and J usage is TRBJ2-7; no firm D call. CDR1 SGHTA and CDR2 FQGNSA come from the germline V gene. The V and J ends lost 5 bases and 3 bases respectively, with 14 bases between them. CDR3 length equals 14 residues. CDR3 protein: CASSQRTDRYEQYF. The CDR3 DNA sequence: TGTGCCAGCAGCCAAAGGACGGACCGCTACGAGCAGTACTTC.

There are a few counts of this clonotype. For the CDR3, the DNA is TGTGCCAGCACCCCAGGGGACCGCTACGAGCAGTACTTC. Translated: CASTPGDRYEQYF. The chain links TRBV6-6 to TRBJ2-7; D possibly corresponds to TRBD1 (6 bases). The V gene lost 7 bases and the J gene lost 3 bases, with 13 bases spanning the gap. CDR1 is MNHNY and CDR2 is SVGAGI in the germline V gene (reference sequence). This CDR3 is 13 amino acids long.